These 31 T cell receptor beta chains came from one sample sequenced in a study of early T cells in non-severe SARS-CoV-2 infection. One entry per CDR3 protein results from TCRdb running MiXCR on the 5' RACE reads. The data hold tens of thousands of distinct CDR3 sequences, with about 12% observed a single time. This sample comprised whole blood, obtained at baseline. All receptors derive from an adult who was a healthcare worker with PCR-confirmed SARS-CoV-2 infection or an uninfected control (not recorded which).

This clonotype has just a few counts. This chain connects TRBV30 to TRBJ2-1; D unclear. The length of the CDR3 is 15 residues. The V end lost 5 bases, the J end lost 6 bases, and 20 bases lay between the germline ends. CDR1 is GTSNPN and CDR2 is SVGIG in the germline V gene (reference sequence). The CDR3 region has the DNA TGTGCCTGGGATTCCCTGGCCCTCTACGGCAATGAGCAGTTCTTC. Translated, it gives CAWDSLALYGNEQFF.

CDR3 nucleotide sequence: TGCAGTGCTAGCTACACCGGGACAGGGTTATACGAGCAGTACTTC. Protein: CSASYTGTGLYEQYF. The chain has TRBV20-1 and TRBJ2-7, with 9 positions matching TRBD1. Germline V CDR1 and CDR2: DFQATT, SNEGSKA (reference sequence). This CDR3 is 15 amino acids long. V was pared by 3 bases and J by 4 bases, with 10 bases of the junction left unmatched.

This clonotype appeared many times. The chain recombines TRBV12-3 or TRBV12-4 with TRBJ1-1; 8 nucleotides agree with TRBD1. V trimming: 5 bases; J trimming: 6 bases; junction bases outside the gene matches: 8. The CDR3 is made up of 14 amino acids. The DNA for the CDR3 is TGTGCCAGCAGTGGACAGGGAACTTTCCCTGAAGCTTTCTTT. Its protein is CASSGQGTFPEAFF.

The chain recombines TRBV25-1 with TRBJ2-1, with D possibly being TRBD1 (7 bases). Trimming pared 3 bases from V and 7 bases from J, leaving 19 bases between. The CDR3 consists of 16 residues. Looked up from germline, CDR1 is MGHDK and CDR2 is SYGVNS. In DNA, the CDR3 is TGTGCCAGCAGTGATCGGCTATGGGCAGGGGGGAATGAGCAGTTCTTC. It codes for CASSDRLWAGGNEQFF.

The chain couples TRBV6-5 to TRBJ1-1; the match to TRBD1 covers 7 bases. The V gene's germline CDR1 is MNHEY and CDR2 SVGAGI. With V trimmed by 3 bases and J by 5 bases, 6 bases remained unmatched. CDR3 length equals 14 residues. As DNA, the CDR3 is TGTGCCAGCAGTTATACCAGGGGGTGGACTGAAGCTTTCTTT. Residues: CASSYTRGWTEAFF.

The chain is built from TRBV19 and TRBJ2-2; unclear D gene. The CDR3 spans 15 residues. The V end was cut by 7 bases, the J end by 6 bases, with 18 bases between. Germline loops: CDR1 LNHDA, CDR2 SQIVND (reference sequence). The CDR3 coding sequence is TGTGCCAGTAAGGTTGTGGACCCTGACCCCGGGGAGCTGTTTTTT. Its translation is CASKVVDPDPGELFF.

This sequence joins TRBV11-2 and TRBJ2-3; the match to TRBD2 covers 12 bases. V dropped 5 bases and J dropped 2; count of bases not matched to a gene: 8. The CDR3 has 17 amino acids. Germline CDR1 and CDR2: SGHAT and FQNNGV. CDR3 bases: TGTGCCAGCAGCCCTTACGGACTAGCGGGATACACAGATACGCAGTATTTT. Protein product: CASSPYGLAGYTDTQYF.

This clonotype was detected only a few times. The chain uses TRBV15 and TRBJ2-3; D ambiguous. V lost 0 bases, J lost 10 bases, and 14 bases lay in between. Germline CDR1 LNHNV, CDR2 YYDKDF (reference sequence). The CDR3 is 14 residues long. The CDR3 DNA reads as TGTGCCACCAGCAGAGATCTGCCAGATCAGGCGCAGTATTTT. This sequence encodes CATSRDLPDQAQYF. Filled out from reference TRBV15 and TRBJ2-3, the complete variable domain reads DAMVIQNPRYQVTQFGKPVTLSCSQTLNHNVMYWYQQKSSQAPKLLFHYYDKDFNNEADTPDNFQSRRPNTSFCFLDIRSPGLGDTAMYLCATSRDLPDQAQYFGPGTRLTVL.

This clonotype appeared a single time. The gene calls are TRBV12-5 and TRBJ2-4, with 8 bases fitting TRBD1. The CDR3 runs 17 residues. V lost 7 bases to trimming and J lost 1 base; unmatched junction nucleotides: 12. Germline lookup yields CDR1 LGHNT and CDR2 FRNRAP. This CDR3 reads CASERQGKQGAKNIQYF. The DNA of the CDR3 is TGTGCTAGTGAACGACAGGGGAAACAGGGGGCCAAAAACATTCAGTACTTC.

This clonotype appeared once. A read error may be the cause here, since a much bigger clone is one base away. The gene calls are TRBV19 and TRBJ1-5; a possible D gene is TRBD1 (6 bases). Germline CDR1 reads LNHDA; CDR2 reads SQIVND (reference sequence). CDR3 length: 15 amino acids. The CDR3 nucleotides are TGTGTCAGTAGACTAGACAGGTATAGCAATCAGCCCCAGCATTTT. Translation: CVSRLDRYSNQPQHF.

The chain joins TRBV29-1 to TRBJ2-7, with 8 bases that match TRBD1. The CDR3 runs 14 residues. Germline-derived CDR1 and CDR2 are SQVTM and ANQGSEA. Trimming cost V 5 bases and J 6 bases; bases outside gene matches: 12. CDR3 loop: CSVKAGGFLVEQYF. CDR3 nucleotides: TGCAGCGTTAAGGCAGGGGGCTTTCTAGTCGAGCAGTACTTC.

This clonotype appeared a few times. The CDR3 nucleotides are TGTGCCCGGACAGGGGCACCGGGCACCGGGGAGCTGTTTTTT. This sequence encodes CARTGAPGTGELFF. This chain links TRBV21-1 with TRBJ2-2; the D call of TRBD1 is as the table states it, not checked on the DNA. TRBV21-1 is shown as a pseudogene. The CDR3 is 14 amino acids.

The chain is built from TRBV20-1 and TRBJ1-2; D unresolved. Trimming pared 6 bases from V and 8 bases from J, leaving 13 bases between. The CDR3 is made up of 11 amino acids. In germline, CDR1 is DFQATT, CDR2 SNEGSKA (reference sequence). The CDR3 is CSARSGLGYTF. The CDR3, as DNA: TGCAGTGCCCGGAGCGGGTTAGGCTACACCTTC.

The chain combines TRBV7-9 with TRBJ2-7, with 9 bases lining up with TRBD1. Germline-derived CDR1 and CDR2 are SEHNR and FQNEAQ (reference sequence). The CDR3 contains 14 residues. V shed 5 bases and J 5 bases; nucleotides not matched to a gene: 7. The CDR3 loop reads CASSPGTGTNEQYF. The CDR3 bases are TGTGCCAGCAGCCCGGGGACAGGGACCAACGAGCAGTACTTC. The entire variable domain, with the rest obtained from reference TRBV7-9 and TRBJ2-7, is as follows: DTGVSQNPRHKITKRGQNVTFRCDPISEHNRLYWYRQTLGQGPEFLTYFQNEAQLEKSRLLSDRFSAERPKGSFSTLEIQRTEQGDSAMYLCASSPGTGTNEQYFGPGTRLTVT.

This clonotype came up many times. The rearrangement uses TRBV7-2 and TRBJ2-3; the D is unclear. The V end lost 5 bases, the J end lost 7 bases, and 13 bases lay between the germline ends. Germline CDR1 SGHTA, CDR2 FQGNSA. The CDR3 is 13 amino acids. This chain's CDR3 is CASSPPNLNTQYF. DNA for the CDR3: TGTGCCAGCAGCCCACCCAACCTTAATACGCAGTATTTT. The whole variable domain, remainder taken from reference TRBV7-2 and TRBJ2-3, is GAGVSQSPSNKVTEKGKDVELRCDPISGHTALYWYRQSLGQGLEFLIYFQGNSAPDKSGLPSDRFSAERTGGSVSTLTIQRTQQEDSAVYLCASSPPNLNTQYFGPGTRLTVL.

The chain employs TRBV6-4 and TRBJ2-1; tentatively, D is TRBD2 (5 bases). V was trimmed by 2 bases and J by 8 bases, leaving 10 bases between them. CDR1 is MRHNA, CDR2 SNTAGT, per germline. The CDR3 has 13 amino acids. CDR3 sequence (DNA): TGTGCCAGCAGTGACGACCGGGGTGATGAGCAGTTCTTC. Residues: CASSDDRGDEQFF.

The chain couples TRBV5-4 to TRBJ1-1; D is possibly TRBD1 (5 bases). CDR3 length equals 14 residues. Trimming removed 2 bases from V and 3 bases from J, with 11 bases in between. Looked up from germline, CDR1 is SGHNT and CDR2 is YYREEE (reference sequence). The CDR3 DNA follows: TGTGCCAGCAGCTTAGGGGCAAGGGACACTGAAGCTTTCTTT. Its protein is CASSLGARDTEAFF.

CDR3 sequence: CASSLAVTEAFF. CDR3 bases: TGTGCCAGCAGCTTAGCGGTCACTGAAGCTTTCTTT. The gene calls are TRBV7-9 and TRBJ1-1; D not certain. The CDR3 runs to 12 residues. Germline-derived CDR1 and CDR2 are SEHNR and FQNEAQ (reference sequence). V dropped 0 bases and J dropped 4 bases, with 3 bases sitting between them.

This rearrangement joins TRBV6-6 to TRBJ2-7; 9 positions match TRBD2. This CDR3 comprises 13 residues. Trimming cost V 5 bases and J 7 bases; bases outside gene matches: 6. Germline CDR1 and CDR2: MNHNY and SVGAGI (reference sequence). CDR3 in amino acids: CASSQAGGVEQYF. For the CDR3, the DNA is TGTGCCAGCAGTCAAGCGGGAGGAGTAGAGCAGTACTTC.

This clonotype was detected only a few times. The chain carries TRBV20-1 and TRBJ2-1, with D possibly TRBD2 on 5 matching bases. CDR3 size: 14 residues. Trimming took 5 bases from V and 4 from J, leaving 15 bases between them. Germline-derived CDR1 and CDR2 are DFQATT and SNEGSKA (reference sequence). This chain's CDR3 is CSAFSRGRYNEQFF. CDR3 sequence (DNA): TGCAGTGCTTTTTCTCGGGGAAGATACAATGAGCAGTTCTTC.

This clonotype was counted a few times. The rearrangement links TRBV7-3 to TRBJ2-1; TRBD1 aligns across 9 bases. Germline-derived CDR1 and CDR2 are SGHTA and FQGTGA. The CDR3 sequence is 15 residues long. V shed 3 bases and J 2 bases; nucleotides not matched to a gene: 2. CDR3 protein: CASSFGQGPYNEQFF. As DNA, the CDR3 is TGTGCCAGCAGCTTTGGACAGGGGCCCTACAATGAGCAGTTCTTC.

This clonotype occurred a few times. This rearrangement joins TRBV5-1 to TRBJ1-2, with 9 bases matching TRBD1. J lost 8 bases, V lost 5 bases, and 7 bases had no gene match. Per germline, CDR1 SGHRS and CDR2 YFSETQ. The CDR3 spans 13 residues. CDR3 in amino acids: CASRTGQGAGYTF. The CDR3 bases are TGCGCCAGCAGGACGGGACAGGGAGCAGGCTACACCTTC.

This chain links TRBV11-1 with TRBJ1-1; D perhaps matches TRBD1 (6 bases). The CDR3 is 14 residues long. The germline V gene encodes CDR1 SGHAT and CDR2 FQDESV (reference sequence). V shed 1 base and J shed 5 bases, with 11 bases lying between them. The CDR3 nucleotides read TGTGCCAGCAGCTTAGTACAGGGAAAGACTGAAGCTTTCTTT. Translating it yields CASSLVQGKTEAFF.

The rearrangement joins TRBV12-3 or TRBV12-4 to TRBJ2-1; 10 nucleotides agree with TRBD2. The CDR3 length is 16 residues. V dropped 3 bases and J dropped 7; count of bases not matched to a gene: 9. The CDR3 here is CASSFAVSSGSNEQFF. DNA of the CDR3: TGTGCCAGCAGTTTTGCAGTGTCTAGCGGGAGTAATGAGCAGTTCTTC.

This clonotype was detected ten times or more. This chain uses TRBV20-1 with TRBJ1-5; possibly TRBD1 for D (6 bases). The CDR3 is made up of 14 amino acids. Germline values: CDR1 DFQATT, CDR2 SNEGSKA (reference sequence). Between the trimmed V and J ends, which lost 6 bases and 6 bases, there was a span of 18 bases. CDR3 nucleotides: TGCAGTGCCTTAGAAGGGACAAAAGGTCAGCCCCAGCATTTT. Translated: CSALEGTKGQPQHF.

This clonotype was seen at least ten times. The chain joins TRBV18 to TRBJ2-5; D might be TRBD1 (6 bases). This CDR3 has 14 residues. Germline V gene lookup returns CDR1 KGHSH and CDR2 LQKENI. Trimming took 3 bases from V and 2 from J, leaving 10 bases between them. The CDR3 here is CASSPADRQETQYF. The DNA of the CDR3 is TGTGCCAGCTCACCCGCGGACAGACAAGAGACCCAGTACTTC. Drawing the rest from reference TRBV18 and TRBJ2-5, the complete variable domain is NAGVMQNPRHLVRRRGQEARLRCSPMKGHSHVYWYRQLPEEGLKFMVYLQKENIIDESGMPKERFSAEFPKEGPSILRIQQVVRGDSAAYFCASSPADRQETQYFGPGTRLLVL.

This sequence joins TRBV11-2 and TRBJ2-1; the match to TRBD2 covers 7 bases. The CDR3 runs 16 residues. With 0 bases clipped from V and 5 bases from J, the junction kept 7 bases outside the gene matches. Germline-derived CDR1 and CDR2 are SGHAT and FQNNGV. The CDR3 here is CASSLDGAGVHNEQFF. As DNA, the CDR3 is TGTGCCAGCAGCTTAGACGGGGCGGGGGTCCACAATGAGCAGTTCTTC. The full variable domain, completed using reference TRBV11-2 and TRBJ2-1, is EAGVAQSPRYKIIEKRQSVAFWCNPISGHATLYWYQQILGQGPKLLIQFQNNGVVDDSQLPKDRFSAERLKGVDSTLKIQPAKLEDSAVYLCASSLDGAGVHNEQFFGPGTRLTVL.

This chain uses TRBV24-1 with TRBJ2-1, with TRBD2 matching 14 bases. From germline, CDR1 is KGHDR and CDR2 SFDVKD. The CDR3 is made up of 17 amino acids. Trimming at V came to 2 bases and at J to 8 bases, leaving 7 bases not matched to a gene. The CDR3 coding sequence is TGTGCCACCAGTGATTCGAGACTAGCGGGAGGGAAAGATGAGCAGTTCTTC. This codes for CATSDSRLAGGKDEQFF.

At least ten counts were recorded for this clonotype. The gene calls are TRBV11-2 and TRBJ2-7, with TRBD2 identical over 14 bases. Germline V lookup: CDR1 SGHAT, CDR2 FQNNGV. The CDR3 runs 16 residues. Trimming at V came to 5 bases and at J to 7 bases, leaving 10 bases not matched to a gene. CDR3 region: CASSPMGLAGVREQYF. The CDR3 DNA reads as TGTGCCAGCAGCCCGATGGGACTAGCGGGAGTGCGGGAGCAGTACTTC.

This clonotype was seen at least ten times. CDR3 sequence (DNA): TGCGCCAGCAGCTTGGAGGGGGCTAGCGGGACTAGCACAGATACGCAGTATTTT. It translates to CASSLEGASGTSTDTQYF. The chain combines TRBV5-1 with TRBJ2-3; 9 nucleotides match TRBD2. Germline assignment: CDR1 SGHRS and CDR2 YFSETQ. The CDR3 is 18 residues long. V lost 0 bases to trimming and J lost 0 bases; unmatched junction nucleotides: 8.

The genes are TRBV28 and TRBJ2-7, with D perhaps matching TRBD2 (6 bases). The CDR3 runs 15 residues. Germline CDR1 and CDR2: MDHEN and SYDVKM. V shed 7 bases and J shed 4 bases, with 20 bases lying between them. CDR3 loop: CASTERAGLAYEQYF. CDR3 bases: TGTGCCAGCACCGAGCGGGCGGGGCTTGCGTACGAGCAGTACTTC.